A single sample gave rise to the 6 T cell receptor beta chains below, sequenced in a study of blood T cell dynamics during melanoma immunotherapy (TCRdb year 2020). In light of the paper, this sample's time point label describes: week 3, after first cycle of checkpoint inhibitor. The library was produced with the immunoSEQ multiplex PCR assay. Entries here come from immuneACCESS through TCRdb and include only in-frame sequences with V and J called. Some clones fail to appear in such tables; in the studies checked, an unresolved V gene covers under half of the shortfall, and the cause of the remainder is unknown. The sample table lists over 10,000 clones, about 90% of them with a count of one. More than 0.15% of the sample is held by the ten biggest clonotypes. The sequencing used effector memory CD8+ T cells from blood, collected from a patient treated with checkpoint blockade. The receptor source for this set is a human donor with melanoma.

The CDR3 protein is CASSVGTLGQGNTEAFF. CDR3 nucleotides: TGTGCCAGCAGCGTGGGGACCCTCGGACAGGGAAACACTGAAGCTTTCTTT. The V and J genes are TRBV9 and TRBJ1-1, with 8 nucleotides matching TRBD1. With V trimmed by 2 bases and J by 2 bases, 11 bases remained unmatched. The CDR3 has 17 amino acids. The germline V gene has CDR1 SGDLS and CDR2 YYNGEE.

The chain joins TRBV4-1 to TRBJ2-5, with 7 positions matching TRBD1. The end of the DNA is better explained by TRBJ2-7, so the J call may be wrong. CDR3 size: 15 residues. CDR1 and CDR2 (germline): MGHRA, YSYEKL. CDR3 amino acids: CASSPQQGQRYEQYF. The CDR3 DNA follows: TGCGCCAGCAGCCCCCAACAGGGGCAGAGATACGAGCAGTACTTC.

This sequence joins TRBV7-2 and TRBJ2-7, with D tentatively TRBD2 (5 bases). The V end lost 8 bases, the J end lost 2 bases, and 13 bases lay between the germline ends. The CDR3 length is 13 residues. Germline-derived CDR1 and CDR2 are SGHTA and FQGNSA. CDR3 nucleotide sequence: TGTGCCAGCGCGGGCGGTAACACCTACGAGCAGTACTTC. Its protein product is CASAGGNTYEQYF. The variable domain in full, completed from reference TRBV7-2 and TRBJ2-7, reads GAGVSQSPSNKVTEKGKDVELRCDPISGHTALYWYRQSLGQGLEFLIYFQGNSAPDKSGLPSDRFSAERTGGSVSTLTIQRTQQEDSAVYLCASAGGNTYEQYFGPGTRLTVT.

This clone was seen a single time. The chain recombines TRBV7-8 with TRBJ2-1; 8 bases are shared with TRBD1. This CDR3 region has 17 residues. With V trimmed by 5 bases and J by 6 bases, 15 bases remained unmatched. Germline V lookup: CDR1 SGHVS, CDR2 FQNEAQ. For the CDR3, the DNA is TGTGCCAGCAGCCTAGGACAGGGCGGTGTGGTGGGCAATGAGCAGTTCTTC. As protein: CASSLGQGGVVGNEQFF. The full variable domain, in which reference TRBV7-8 and TRBJ2-1 provide the parts outside the CDR3, is GAGVSQSPRYKVAKRGQDVALRCDPISGHVSLFWYQQALGQGPEFLTYFQNEAQLDKSGLPSDRFFAERPEGSVSTLKIQRTQQEDSAVYLCASSLGQGGVVGNEQFFGPGTRLTVL.

The chain's CDR3 is CASSDRDRIDTQYF. DNA of the CDR3: TGTGCCAGCAGCGACCGGGACAGAATAGATACGCAGTATTTT. The V and J genes are TRBV9 and TRBJ2-3; 7 positions match TRBD1. Germline V lookup: CDR1 SGDLS, CDR2 YYNGEE. Trimming removed 3 bases from V and 5 bases from J; junction bases left unmatched: 6. This CDR3 is 14 amino acids long.

This chain joins TRBV19 and TRBJ2-7; D call uncertain. The V gene's germline CDR1 is LNHDA and CDR2 SQIVND (reference sequence). The CDR3 extends over 13 amino acids. The ends were cut back, 0 bases at V and 5 bases at J, with 8 bases in the middle. CDR3 in DNA: TGTGCCAGTAGTATAGATGGTTGGAACGAGCAGTACTTC. Amino acid sequence: CASSIDGWNEQYF. The variable domain in full, with the rest retrieved from reference TRBV19 and TRBJ2-7, is DGGITQSPKYLFRKEGQNVTLSCEQNLNHDAMYWYRQDPGQGLRLIYYSQIVNDFQKGDIAEGYSVSREKKESFPLTVTSAQKNPTAFYLCASSIDGWNEQYFGPGTRLTVT.